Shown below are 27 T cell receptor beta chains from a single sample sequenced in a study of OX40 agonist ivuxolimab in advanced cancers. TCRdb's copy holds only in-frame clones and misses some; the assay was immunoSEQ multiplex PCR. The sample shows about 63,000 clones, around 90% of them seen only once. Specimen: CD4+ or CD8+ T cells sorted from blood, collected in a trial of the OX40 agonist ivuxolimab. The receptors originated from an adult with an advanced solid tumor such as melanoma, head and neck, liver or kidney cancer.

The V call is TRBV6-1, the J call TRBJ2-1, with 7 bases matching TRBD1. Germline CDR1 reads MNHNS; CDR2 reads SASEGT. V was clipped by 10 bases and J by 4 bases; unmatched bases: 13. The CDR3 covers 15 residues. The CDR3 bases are TGTGCCACCACCCAGTTCCAGGGGGTATACAATGAGCAGTTCTTC. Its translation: CATTQFQGVYNEQFF.

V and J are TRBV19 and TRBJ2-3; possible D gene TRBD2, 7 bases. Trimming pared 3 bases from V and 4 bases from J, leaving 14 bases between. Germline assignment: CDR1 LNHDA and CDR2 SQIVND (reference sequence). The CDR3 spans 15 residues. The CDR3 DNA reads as TGTGCCAGTAGTATCCTTGGGAGGGGGGCAGATACGCAGTATTTT. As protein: CASSILGRGADTQYF.

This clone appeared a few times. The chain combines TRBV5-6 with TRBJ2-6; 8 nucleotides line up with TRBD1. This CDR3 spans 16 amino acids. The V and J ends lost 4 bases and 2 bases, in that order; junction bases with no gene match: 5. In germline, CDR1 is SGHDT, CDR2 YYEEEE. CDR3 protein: CASSVDRVAGANVLTF. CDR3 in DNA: TGTGCCAGCAGCGTGGACAGGGTTGCTGGGGCCAACGTCCTGACTTTC.

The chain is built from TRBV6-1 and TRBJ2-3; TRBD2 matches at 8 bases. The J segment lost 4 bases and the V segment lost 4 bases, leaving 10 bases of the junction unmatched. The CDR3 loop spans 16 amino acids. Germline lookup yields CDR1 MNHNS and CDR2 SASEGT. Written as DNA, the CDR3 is TGTGCCAGCAGTGTCCGGGAGGGGAGGATTTCAGATACGCAGTATTTT. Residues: CASSVREGRISDTQYF.

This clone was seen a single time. The CDR3 is CATSFGHLYEQYF. The CDR3 DNA is TGTGCCACCAGTTTTGGACACCTTTACGAGCAGTACTTC. This chain uses TRBV15 with TRBJ2-7; tentatively, D is TRBD1 (5 bases). Trimming removed 6 bases from V and 4 bases from J, with 13 bases in between. The CDR3 has 13 residues. Germline V gene sequence: CDR1 LNHNV, CDR2 YYDKDF (reference sequence).

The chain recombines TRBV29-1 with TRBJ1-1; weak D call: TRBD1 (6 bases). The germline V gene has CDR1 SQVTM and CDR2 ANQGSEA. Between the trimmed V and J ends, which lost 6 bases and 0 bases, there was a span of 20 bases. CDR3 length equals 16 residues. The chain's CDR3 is CSVAGVEGGLNTEAFF. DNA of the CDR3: TGCAGCGTCGCCGGTGTGGAGGGGGGCCTGAACACTGAAGCTTTCTTT.

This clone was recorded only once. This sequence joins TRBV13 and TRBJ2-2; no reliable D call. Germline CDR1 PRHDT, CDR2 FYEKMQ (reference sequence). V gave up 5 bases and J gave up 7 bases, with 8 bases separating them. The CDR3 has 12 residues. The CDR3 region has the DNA TGTGCCAGCAGCCCCGTGGGCGGGGAGCTGTTTTTT. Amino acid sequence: CASSPVGGELFF.

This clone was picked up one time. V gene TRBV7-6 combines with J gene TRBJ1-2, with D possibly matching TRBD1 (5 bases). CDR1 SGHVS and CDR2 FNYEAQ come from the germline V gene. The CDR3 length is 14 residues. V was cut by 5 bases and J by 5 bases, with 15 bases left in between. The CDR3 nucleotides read TGTGCCAGCAGCCGTTCCGGGGGTTGGTATGGCTACACCTTC. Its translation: CASSRSGGWYGYTF.

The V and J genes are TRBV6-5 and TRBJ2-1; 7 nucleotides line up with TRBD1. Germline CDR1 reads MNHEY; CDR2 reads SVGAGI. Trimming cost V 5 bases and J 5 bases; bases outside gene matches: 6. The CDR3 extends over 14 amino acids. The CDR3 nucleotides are TGTGCCAGCAGTCTACAGGGGCCCGACAATGAGCAGTTCTTC. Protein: CASSLQGPDNEQFF.

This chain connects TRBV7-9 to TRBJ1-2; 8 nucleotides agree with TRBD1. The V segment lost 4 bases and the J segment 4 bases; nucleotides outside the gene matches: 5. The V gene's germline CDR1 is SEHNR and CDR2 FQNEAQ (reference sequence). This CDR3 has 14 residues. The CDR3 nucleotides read TGTGCCAGCAGCTCACAGGGGGGTGGCTATGGCTACACCTTC. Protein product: CASSSQGGGYGYTF.

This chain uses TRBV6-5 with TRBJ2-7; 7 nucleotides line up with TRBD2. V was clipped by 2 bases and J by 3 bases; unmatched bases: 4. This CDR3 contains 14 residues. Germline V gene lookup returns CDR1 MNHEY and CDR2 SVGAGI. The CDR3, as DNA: TGTGCCAGCAGTTACGGGAGGGATTTCTACGAGCAGTACTTC. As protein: CASSYGRDFYEQYF.

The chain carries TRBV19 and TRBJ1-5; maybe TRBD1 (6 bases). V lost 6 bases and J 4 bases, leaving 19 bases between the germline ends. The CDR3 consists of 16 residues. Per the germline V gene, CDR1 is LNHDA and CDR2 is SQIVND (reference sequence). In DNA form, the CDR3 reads TGTGCCAGTAGGTCTCAGGCACAGGGCCGAAATCAGCCCCAGCATTTT. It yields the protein CASRSQAQGRNQPQHF. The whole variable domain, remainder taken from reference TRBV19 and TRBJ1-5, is DGGITQSPKYLFRKEGQNVTLSCEQNLNHDAMYWYRQDPGQGLRLIYYSQIVNDFQKGDIAEGYSVSREKKESFPLTVTSAQKNPTAFYLCASRSQAQGRNQPQHFGDGTRLSIL.

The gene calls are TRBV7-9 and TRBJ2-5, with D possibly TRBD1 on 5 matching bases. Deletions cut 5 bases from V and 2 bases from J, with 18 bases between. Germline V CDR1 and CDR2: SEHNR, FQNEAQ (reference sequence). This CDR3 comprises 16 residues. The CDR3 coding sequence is TGTGCCAGCAGCCCACAGGTAGCCCACGGTCAAGAGACCCAGTACTTC. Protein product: CASSPQVAHGQETQYF. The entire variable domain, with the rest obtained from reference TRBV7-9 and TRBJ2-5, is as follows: DTGVSQNPRHKITKRGQNVTFRCDPISEHNRLYWYRQTLGQGPEFLTYFQNEAQLEKSRLLSDRFSAERPKGSFSTLEIQRTEQGDSAMYLCASSPQVAHGQETQYFGPGTRLLVL.

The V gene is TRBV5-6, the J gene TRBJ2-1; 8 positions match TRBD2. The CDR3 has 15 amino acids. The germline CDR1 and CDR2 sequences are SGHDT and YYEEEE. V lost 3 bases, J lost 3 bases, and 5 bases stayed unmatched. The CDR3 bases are TGTGCCAGCAGCTGGATAAGCGGGGGCTACAATGAGCAGTTCTTC. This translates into CASSWISGGYNEQFF.

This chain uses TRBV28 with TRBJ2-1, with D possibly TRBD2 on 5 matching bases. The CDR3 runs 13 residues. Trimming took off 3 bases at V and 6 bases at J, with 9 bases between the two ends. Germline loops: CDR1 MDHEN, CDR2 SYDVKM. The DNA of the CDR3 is TGTGCCAGCAGTTTCTCTAGCAGCAATGAGCAGTTCTTC. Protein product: CASSFSSSNEQFF.

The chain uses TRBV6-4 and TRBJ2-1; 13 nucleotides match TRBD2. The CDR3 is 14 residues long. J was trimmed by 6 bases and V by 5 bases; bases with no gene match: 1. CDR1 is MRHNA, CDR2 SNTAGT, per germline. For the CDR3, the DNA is TGTGCCAGCAGTACTAGCGGGGGGGCCAATGAGCAGTTCTTC. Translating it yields CASSTSGGANEQFF.

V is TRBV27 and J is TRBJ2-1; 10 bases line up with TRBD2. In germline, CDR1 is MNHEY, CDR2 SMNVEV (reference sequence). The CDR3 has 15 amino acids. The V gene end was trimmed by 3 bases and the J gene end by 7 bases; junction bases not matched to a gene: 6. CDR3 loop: CASSFGAGGMNEQFF. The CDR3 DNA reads TGTGCCAGCAGTTTCGGAGCGGGAGGGATGAATGAGCAGTTCTTC.

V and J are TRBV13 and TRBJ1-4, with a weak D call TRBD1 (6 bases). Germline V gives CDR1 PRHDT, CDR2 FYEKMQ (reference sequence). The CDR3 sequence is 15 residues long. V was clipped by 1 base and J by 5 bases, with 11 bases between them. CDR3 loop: CASSLATGRNEKLFF. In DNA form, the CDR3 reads TGTGCCAGCAGCTTAGCGACAGGTCGGAATGAAAAACTGTTTTTT.

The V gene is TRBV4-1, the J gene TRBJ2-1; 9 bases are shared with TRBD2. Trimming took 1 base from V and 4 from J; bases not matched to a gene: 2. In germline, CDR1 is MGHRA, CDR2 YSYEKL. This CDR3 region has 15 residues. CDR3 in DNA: TGCGCCAGCAGCCAAGCGGCGGGGGGGTACAATGAGCAGTTCTTC. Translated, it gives CASSQAAGGYNEQFF.

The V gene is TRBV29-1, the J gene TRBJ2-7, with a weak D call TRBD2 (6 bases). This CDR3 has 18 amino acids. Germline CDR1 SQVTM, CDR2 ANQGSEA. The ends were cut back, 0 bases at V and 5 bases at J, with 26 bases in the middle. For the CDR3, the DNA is TGCAGCGTTGAAGATCTTATCGAGTCGGGGGTCCGGTGTCACGAGCAGTACGTC. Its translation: CSVEDLIESGVRCHEQYV.

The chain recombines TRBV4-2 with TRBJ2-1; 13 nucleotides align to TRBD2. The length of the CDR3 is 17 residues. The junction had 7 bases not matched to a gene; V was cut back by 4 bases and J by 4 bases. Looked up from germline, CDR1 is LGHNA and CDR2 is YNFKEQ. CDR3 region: CASSPGLAGRGYNEQFF. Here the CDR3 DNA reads TGTGCCAGCAGCCCGGGACTAGCGGGGAGAGGGTACAATGAGCAGTTCTTC.

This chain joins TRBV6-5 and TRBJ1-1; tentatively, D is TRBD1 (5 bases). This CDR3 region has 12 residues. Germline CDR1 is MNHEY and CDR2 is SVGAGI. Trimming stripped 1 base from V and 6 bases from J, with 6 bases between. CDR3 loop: CASSYLGPEAFF. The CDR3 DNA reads TGTGCCAGCAGTTACTTGGGACCTGAAGCTTTCTTT.

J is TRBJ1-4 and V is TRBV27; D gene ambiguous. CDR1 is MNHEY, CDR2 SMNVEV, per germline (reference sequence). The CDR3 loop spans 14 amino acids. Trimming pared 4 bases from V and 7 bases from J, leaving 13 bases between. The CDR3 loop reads CASSSWVVGEKLFF. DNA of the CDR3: TGTGCCAGCAGTTCCTGGGTAGTGGGTGAAAAACTGTTTTTT.

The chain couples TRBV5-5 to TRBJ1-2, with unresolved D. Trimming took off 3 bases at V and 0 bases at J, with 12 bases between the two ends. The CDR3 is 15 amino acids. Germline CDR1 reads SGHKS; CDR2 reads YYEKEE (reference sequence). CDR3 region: CASSWSWKPNYGYTF. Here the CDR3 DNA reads TGTGCCAGCAGCTGGTCTTGGAAACCTAACTATGGCTACACCTTC. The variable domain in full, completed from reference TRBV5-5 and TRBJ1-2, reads DAGVTQSPTHLIKTRGQQVTLRCSPISGHKSVSWYQQVLGQGPQFIFQYYEKEERGRGNFPDRFSARQFPNYSSELNVNALLLGDSALYLCASSWSWKPNYGYTFGSGTRLTVV.

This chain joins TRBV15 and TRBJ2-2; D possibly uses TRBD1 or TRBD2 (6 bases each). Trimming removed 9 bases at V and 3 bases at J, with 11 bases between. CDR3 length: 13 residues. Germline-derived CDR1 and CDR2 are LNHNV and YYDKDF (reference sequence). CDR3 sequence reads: CATKRGDTGELFF. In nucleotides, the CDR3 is TGTGCCACAAAAAGGGGGGACACCGGGGAGCTGTTTTTT.

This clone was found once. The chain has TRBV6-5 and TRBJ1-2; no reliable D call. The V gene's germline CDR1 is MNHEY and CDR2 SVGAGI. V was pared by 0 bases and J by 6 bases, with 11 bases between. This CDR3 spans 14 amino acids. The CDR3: CASSYSAGLDGYTF. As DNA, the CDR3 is TGTGCCAGCAGTTACTCTGCCGGGCTTGATGGCTACACCTTC.

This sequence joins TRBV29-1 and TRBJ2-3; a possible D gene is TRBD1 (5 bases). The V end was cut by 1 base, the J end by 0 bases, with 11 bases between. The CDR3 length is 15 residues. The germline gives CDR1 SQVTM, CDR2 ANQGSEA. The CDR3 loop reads CSVEGGIGSTDTQYF. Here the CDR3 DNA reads TGCAGCGTTGAAGGGGGCATCGGAAGCACAGATACGCAGTATTTT.